This T cell receptor beta chain was sequenced during a study of T cell responses to AZD1222 COVID-19 vaccine. Study-level points and caveats: Nearly half of spike-specific TCRs reportedly go after variant regions that carry no mutations. Donors in the cohort were predominantly white British and more often female, and clonal diversity was possibly underestimated.

Only in-frame clones appear in the TCRdb table, and some are missing; sequencing was by immunoSEQ multiplex PCR. There are approximately 150,000 clones in the sample; roughly 92% occur only once, and 1.3% to 1.5% lies in the top ten. The length of the CDR3 is 18 residues. Germline CDR1 and CDR2: LNHDA and SQIVND (reference sequence). J lost 4 bases, V lost 0 bases, and 9 bases had no gene match. This clone was seen a single time. What it binds is unknown. The source was peripheral blood, collected on day 0 of AZD1222 vaccination. The clonotype was recovered from an adult in good health. The chain is built from TRBV19 and TRBJ1-3; TRBD1 matches 10 bases. CDR3 bases: TGTGCCAGTAGTATAGATCTGGTCGGGACAGGGGACGGAAACACCATATATTTT. Its translation is CASSIDLVGTGDGNTIYF.